These 17 T cell receptor beta chains were sequenced from one sample in a study of T cell responses to AZD1222 COVID-19 vaccine. Measured with immunoSEQ multiplex PCR; TCRdb has only the in-frame clones, and not every one. This table holds some 130,000 clones, roughly 93% found once. The input for sequencing was peripheral blood, taken on day 0 of AZD1222 vaccination. All receptors derive from an adult in good health.

The gene calls are TRBV10-3 and TRBJ2-1, with TRBD2 matching 13 bases. The V and J ends lost 6 bases and 10 bases, in that order; junction bases with no gene match: 12. Germline V CDR1 and CDR2: ENHRY, SYGVKD. CDR3 size: 16 residues. CDR3 sequence (DNA): TGTGCCATCAGCGCAAGGACTAGCGGGAGCCTTAGAGAGCAGTTCTTC. It yields the protein CAISARTSGSLREQFF.

The chain employs TRBV2 and TRBJ1-2, with D maybe TRBD1 (5 bases). The length of the CDR3 is 14 residues. The germline V gene has CDR1 SNHLY and CDR2 FYNNEI. V was shortened by 2 bases and J by 2 bases, with 9 bases between the two germline ends. The CDR3 coding sequence is TGTGCCAGCAGTGAACAGGGACGGAACTATGGCTACACCTTC. It codes for CASSEQGRNYGYTF.

The V and J genes are TRBV18 and TRBJ2-5, with 13 bases lining up with TRBD2. In germline, CDR1 is KGHSH, CDR2 LQKENI. J gave up 5 bases and V 5 bases, and 11 bases lay outside the gene matches. This CDR3 is built from 17 residues. CDR3 sequence reads: CASSSTSGRAPGETQYF. DNA of the CDR3: TGTGCCAGCTCATCAACTAGCGGGAGGGCCCCAGGGGAGACCCAGTACTTC.

The genes are TRBV28 and TRBJ1-4; 7 bases are a match to TRBD1. The CDR3 extends over 14 amino acids. V shed 4 bases, J shed 5 bases, and the junction held 4 bases outside the gene matches. Per the germline V gene, CDR1 is MDHEN and CDR2 is SYDVKM. The CDR3 DNA sequence: TGTGCCAGCAGTTCAGGGGGTCTAAATGAAAAACTGTTTTTT. Encoded protein: CASSSGGLNEKLFF.

This sequence joins TRBV27 and TRBJ2-1, with TRBD2 matching 7 bases. The CDR3 has 13 amino acids. Germline V gives CDR1 MNHEY, CDR2 SMNVEV (reference sequence). The V segment lost 6 bases and the J segment 7 bases; nucleotides outside the gene matches: 6. DNA of the CDR3: TGTGCCAGCAGACCGACTAGCTCGAATGAGCAGTTCTTC. This sequence encodes CASRPTSSNEQFF.

The chain uses TRBV28 and TRBJ2-7; 7 bases align to TRBD2. Trimming cost V 6 bases and J 2 bases; bases outside gene matches: 4. This CDR3 comprises 13 residues. CDR1 is MDHEN and CDR2 is SYDVKM in the germline V gene. DNA of the CDR3: TGTGCCAGCAGAACTAGCGCTCCCTACGAGCAGTACTTC. It yields the protein CASRTSAPYEQYF.

The chain couples TRBV28 to TRBJ1-1; no clear D. The CDR3 runs 14 residues. V lost 3 bases, J lost 5 bases, and 13 bases lay in between. Germline loops: CDR1 MDHEN, CDR2 SYDVKM. The CDR3 coding sequence is TGTGCCAGCAGTTTTAGGGCCCTGGGGACTGAAGCTTTCTTT. Translated: CASSFRALGTEAFF.

This clone showed up just once. The V gene is TRBV6-1, the J gene TRBJ1-5; D is unclear. In germline, CDR1 is MNHNS, CDR2 SASEGT. Trimming shortened V by 2 bases and J by 11 bases, and 13 bases separated the two germline ends. This CDR3 has 13 residues. The CDR3 protein is CASSESHRMSQHF. CDR3 nucleotides: TGTGCCAGCAGTGAATCTCATAGGATGTCCCAGCATTTT.

The V and J genes are TRBV3-1 (or the pseudogene TRBV3-2) and TRBJ2-6; D gene unclear. Trimming cost V 3 bases and J 0 bases, with 3 bases left between them. The CDR3 has 14 residues. In germline, CDR1 is LGHDT, CDR2 YNNKEL (reference sequence). CDR3 region: CASSQSSGANVLTF. For the CDR3, the DNA is TGTGCCAGCAGCCAGAGCTCTGGGGCCAACGTCCTGACTTTC.

CDR3 nucleotides: TGTGCCAGCTCACCTGTCCGTAGCTACACCTTC. Encoded protein: CASSPVRSYTF. The rearrangement uses TRBV18 and TRBJ1-2; no firm D call. This CDR3 comprises 11 residues. V was shortened by 3 bases and J by 9 bases, with 8 bases between the two germline ends. CDR1 and CDR2 (germline): KGHSH, LQKENI.

This chain joins TRBV2 and TRBJ2-7; D not resolved. The CDR3 runs to 12 residues. Trimming cost V 6 bases and J 3 bases, with 9 bases left between them. Germline CDR1 SNHLY, CDR2 FYNNEI. This CDR3 is CASRVSVYEQYF. The CDR3 DNA reads as TGTGCCAGCAGGGTTTCAGTCTACGAGCAGTACTTC.

This clone occurred once. V usage is TRBV7-2 and J usage is TRBJ2-5; TRBD2 might be the D (6 bases). The V and J ends lost 2 bases and 2 bases respectively, with 15 bases between them. CDR3 length equals 16 residues. CDR1 is SGHTA and CDR2 is FQGNSA in the germline V gene. The CDR3 region has the DNA TGTGCCAGCAGCTTAATGGTAGCGGTGCCTCAAGAGACCCAGTACTTC. Translation: CASSLMVAVPQETQYF.

This sequence joins TRBV15 and TRBJ1-2, with 9 bases matching TRBD1. CDR1 LNHNV and CDR2 YYDKDF come from the germline V gene (reference sequence). The CDR3 length is 16 residues. V shed 3 bases, J shed 5 bases, and the junction held 10 bases outside the gene matches. The CDR3 DNA sequence: TGTGCCACCAGCAGGCCCAGACAGGGGGGAGAGTATGGCTACACCTTC. Translating gives CATSRPRQGGEYGYTF.

The rearrangement uses TRBV5-8 and TRBJ2-5; 7 bases fit TRBD1. CDR1 SGHTS and CDR2 YDEGEE come from the germline V gene. The CDR3 extends over 15 amino acids. V was pared by 4 bases and J by 0 bases, with 6 bases of the junction left unmatched. The CDR3 loop reads CASSLGQVYQETQYF. CDR3 nucleotide sequence: TGTGCCAGCAGCCTAGGACAGGTGTACCAAGAGACCCAGTACTTC.

CDR3 DNA sequence: TGTGCCAGCAGTTTAGACTCCAGGGGATGGGGTAACTATGGCTACACCTTC. Its protein product is CASSLDSRGWGNYGYTF. The rearrangement links TRBV28 to TRBJ1-2; a possible D gene is TRBD1 (6 bases). Germline V gene lookup returns CDR1 MDHEN and CDR2 SYDVKM. The CDR3 loop spans 17 amino acids. Trimming removed 2 bases at V and 1 base at J, with 17 bases between.

The chain is built from TRBV10-3 and TRBJ2-2; D perhaps matches TRBD2 (6 bases). The CDR3 consists of 14 residues. Trimming took off 7 bases at V and 1 base at J, with 10 bases between the two ends. From germline, CDR1 is ENHRY and CDR2 SYGVKD. The CDR3 nucleotides are TGTGCCATCACACCCGGGGGGAACACCGGGGAGCTGTTTTTT. As protein: CAITPGGNTGELFF.

This chain links TRBV7-9 with TRBJ2-2; tentatively, D is TRBD2 (5 bases). From germline, CDR1 is SEHNR and CDR2 FQNEAQ (reference sequence). With 5 bases removed from V and 7 bases from J, the gap between germline ends came to 20 bases. CDR3 length: 16 amino acids. CDR3 DNA sequence: TGTGCCAGCAGCCCCCCGGAGTATAGCGTTTACGGGGAGCTGTTTTTT. This codes for CASSPPEYSVYGELFF.